This is a list of T cell receptor beta chains from one sample in a study of cytomegalovirus exposure and HLA in healthy donors. The data were produced by immunoSEQ multiplex PCR, yet TCRdb's version contains in-frame clones alone and is incomplete. The data hold approximately 300,000 clones, with about nine tenths observed a single time. The material sequenced was PBMCs. These receptors came from a woman aged 25 to 45 in good health and CMV-seropositive. Both conserved end residues are part of each CDR3. The D gene is left open where the match is weak. Rows may omit the clone size; those that give it use once, few, many or a size class.

abundance,j_gene,v_gene,d_gene,CDR3aa,CDR3nt
few,TRBJ1-6,TRBV2,NA,CASQSGFDSPLHF,TGTGCCAGCCAGTCAGGGTTTGATTCACCCCTCCACTTT
once,TRBJ2-2,TRBV29-1,NA,CSGSPNTGELFF,TGCAGTGGTAGTCCGAACACCGGGGAGCTGTTTTTT
NA,TRBJ1-2,TRBV12-1,NA,CASSFVFWGIRDYGYTF,TGTGCCAGCAGCTTTGTGTTTTGGGGGATCCGTGACTATGGCTACACCTTC
NA,TRBJ2-7,TRBV7-9,NA,CASSLNYEQYF,TGTGCCAGCAGCTTAAACTACGAGCAGTACTTC
NA,TRBJ2-3,TRBV6-1,TRBD2,CASSGTSGNTDTQYF,TGTGCCAGCAGTGGCACTAGCGGGAACACAGATACGCAGTATTTT
once,TRBJ2-4,TRBV6-6,TRBD2,CASSSQVAGDSDIQYF,TGTGCCAGCAGTTCCCAGGTAGCGGGAGACTCTGACATTCAGTACTTC
NA,TRBJ2-7,TRBV6-5,NA,CASSSGGISYEQYF,TGTGCCAGCAGCTCAGGTGGGATCTCCTACGAGCAGTACTTC
NA,TRBJ2-3,TRBV9,TRBD2,CASSGGGFYSTDTQYF,TGTGCCAGTAGCGGGGGTGGATTTTATAGCACAGATACGCAGTATTTT
NA,TRBJ2-5,TRBV10-3,TRBD2,CAISLAGYQETQYF,TGTGCCATCAGTTTAGCGGGGTACCAAGAGACCCAGTACTTC
NA,TRBJ2-7,TRBV6-1,NA,CASSEAYPGPHLQYEQYF,TGTGCCAGCAGTGAAGCGTATCCGGGACCCCACCTTCAATACGAGCAGTACTTC
NA,TRBJ2-1,TRBV14,TRBD2,CASSPPAGAWNEQFF,TGTGCCAGCAGCCCGCCAGCGGGAGCGTGGAATGAGCAGTTCTTC
NA,TRBJ2-2,TRBV7-3,NA,CASSLSGELFF,TGTGCCAGCAGCTTAAGTGGGGAGCTGTTTTTT
NA,TRBJ1-2,TRBV14,TRBD1,CASSRDRDNYGYTF,TGTGCCAGCAGCCGGGACAGGGATAACTATGGCTACACCTTC
NA,TRBJ2-5,TRBV6-6,TRBD2,CASSYTSGKGETQYF,TGTGCCAGCAGCTATACTAGCGGGAAGGGGGAGACCCAGTACTTC
NA,TRBJ2-7,TRBV7-8,TRBD1,CASSLGQVTYEQYF,TGTGCCAGCAGCCTGGGACAGGTAACCTACGAGCAGTACTTC
NA,TRBJ1-2,TRBV30,NA,CAWSVPNYGYTF,TGTGCCTGGAGTGTCCCTAACTATGGCTACACCTTC
NA,TRBJ1-6,TRBV28,TRBD1,CASRSRDRDNDYNSPLHF,TGTGCCAGCAGGTCCCGGGACAGGGATAACGACTATAATTCACCCCTCCACTTT
NA,TRBJ1-5,TRBV13,NA,CASSLGSGNQPQHF,TGTGCCAGCAGCTTAGGGTCAGGGAATCAGCCCCAGCATTTT
NA,TRBJ2-7,TRBV4-1,TRBD1,CASSHPPDRGYEQYF,TGCGCCAGCAGCCACCCCCCGGACAGGGGCTACGAGCAGTACTTC
NA,TRBJ2-1,TRBV11-2,TRBD2,CASRDGLAGIGEQFF,TGTGCCAGCAGAGATGGACTAGCGGGAATTGGTGAGCAGTTCTTC
NA,TRBJ1-1,TRBV10-3,TRBD1,CAISRQGRDTEAFF,TGTGCCATCAGCAGACAGGGTAGGGACACTGAAGCTTTCTTT
once,TRBJ1-2,TRBV30,NA,CAWRAQLNYGYTF,TGTGCCTGGAGAGCACAGTTGAACTATGGCTACACCTTC
once,TRBJ2-1,TRBV5-1,NA,CASSPELYNEQFF,TGCGCCAGCAGCCCCGAACTCTACAATGAGCAGTTCTTC
NA,TRBJ1-3,TRBV29-1,NA,CSADSGNTIYF,TGCAGCGCGGACTCTGGAAACACCATATATTTT
NA,TRBJ2-7,TRBV28,TRBD2,CASSLGTSLHPYEQYF,TGTGCCAGCAGTCTGGGGACTAGCCTCCATCCCTACGAGCAGTACTTC
NA,TRBJ1-1,TRBV9,NA,CASSPLMNTEAFF,TGTGCCAGCAGCCCCTTAATGAACACTGAAGCTTTCTTT
NA,TRBJ2-5,TRBV7-2,NA,CASTETGLGQETQYF,TGTGCCAGCACCGAGACAGGTCTGGGCCAAGAGACCCAGTACTTC
NA,TRBJ2-7,TRBV20-1,NA,CSASPLFEQYF,TGCAGTGCTAGCCCCCTTTTCGAGCAGTACTTC
NA,TRBJ2-3,TRBV7-9,TRBD2,CASPGRGADTQYF,TGTGCCAGCCCCGGCCGGGGGGCAGATACGCAGTATTTT
NA,TRBJ2-7,TRBV5-4,NA,CASSLDQGTYEQYF,TGTGCCAGCAGCTTGGATCAGGGGACCTACGAGCAGTACTTC
NA,TRBJ1-3,TRBV11-2,NA,CASSLAGGSGNTIYF,TGTGCCAGCAGCTTAGCCGGTGGGTCTGGAAACACCATATATTTT
NA,TRBJ2-3,TRBV11-2,NA,CASSLDWVDTQYF,TGTGCCAGCAGCTTAGATTGGGTAGATACGCAGTATTTT
NA,TRBJ1-5,TRBV10-3,NA,CAISENRQPQHF,TGTGCCATCAGTGAAAATCGACAGCCCCAGCATTTT
NA,TRBJ1-4,TRBV20-1,NA,CSARNNEKLFF,TGCAGTGCTAGGAATAATGAAAAACTGTTTTTT
once,TRBJ1-4,TRBV30,NA,CAWSVGGANEKLFF,TGTGCCTGGAGTGTAGGGGGTGCTAATGAAAAACTGTTTTTT
few,TRBJ1-1,TRBV18,NA,CASSPVLNTETFF,TGTGCCAGCTCACCAGTGTTGAACACTGAAACTTTCTTT
NA,TRBJ2-7,TRBV6-1,NA,CASSEGGRLALWEQYF,TGTGCCAGCAGTGAAGGAGGACGCCTAGCCCTCTGGGAGCAGTACTTC
NA,TRBJ1-1,TRBV20-1,NA,CSARVREAFF,TGCAGTGCTAGAGTGAGAGAAGCTTTCTTT
NA,TRBJ2-1,TRBV5-1,NA,CASSLGARSSYNEQFF,TGCGCCAGCAGCTTGGGAGCGCGGAGCTCCTACAATGAGCAGTTCTTC
NA,TRBJ2-5,TRBV4-1,NA,CASSRGPQGKGEETQYF,TGCGCCAGCAGCCGGGGCCCACAGGGTAAGGGAGAAGAGACCCAGTACTTC
NA,TRBJ2-7,TRBV7-9,NA,CASSSVRLGSSYEQYF,TGTGCCAGCAGCTCTGTACGTTTGGGGAGCTCCTACGAGCAGTACTTC
NA,TRBJ2-7,TRBV27,NA,CASSLGGYEQYF,TGTGCCAGCAGTTTAGGAGGCTACGAGCAGTACTTC
NA,TRBJ1-5,TRBV30,NA,CAWSQGLEQPQHF,TGTGCCTGGAGTCAGGGGTTAGAGCAGCCCCAGCATTTT
once,TRBJ2-2,TRBV25-1,TRBD2,CASSDLTSGNTGELFF,TGTGCCAGCAGTGATCTGACTAGCGGGAACACCGGGGAGCTGTTTTTT
NA,TRBJ2-1,TRBV15,TRBD1,CATSDPQGVGNYNEQFF,TGTGCCACCAGCGACCCCCAGGGGGTTGGAAATTACAATGAGCAGTTCTTC